This TCR beta chain was retrieved from a study of blood T cell repertoires in COVID-19. The wider study: Sites across the United States, Italy and Spain contributed samples from acute and convalescent COVID-19. T cells, B-cell-depleted T cells, or PBMCs provided the cDNA or gDNA that served as material.

Per the study methods: Reference gene primer amplification in the assay estimated nucleated cell counts. Assay: immunoSEQ multiplex PCR; the TCRdb copy retains only in-frame clones and omits some. V and J calls and clone size follow that table, whereas D and trimming were derived from the DNA. Of under 200,000 clones in the sample, 80% to 95% were seen once. The CDR3 is 16 residues long. Per germline, CDR1 SGHNT and CDR2 YYREEE (reference sequence). V gave up 0 bases and J gave up 6 bases; unmatched junction bases: 7. A few counts support this clone. This chain uses TRBV5-4 with TRBJ1-2, with TRBD1 matching 11 bases. The TCR sequence derives from a man in his fifties with acute or convalescent COVID-19. The sequencing input was peripheral blood. In DNA, the CDR3 is TGTGCCAGCAGCTTGGGAGGTAGGGGACAGGGGGATGGCTACACCTTC. It yields the protein CASSLGGRGQGDGYTF.